Each of the 29 T cell receptor beta chains below was sequenced from the same sample in a study of T-cell reconstitution after alpha-beta-depleted transplantation in children. The library targeted TCRbeta and was prepared with unique molecular identifiers. MiXCR, applied by TCRdb to the PCR reads, yields one record per CDR3 protein. The sample holds 130,000 or so distinct CDR3 sequences; about 9.5% are singletons and the top ten take around 24%. Here the sequenced sample was PBMCs, mostly from graft donor cells, taken 180 days after TCRalphabeta/CD19-depleted stem cell transplant. The receptors shown here come from a girl in the first two years of life who had a stem cell transplant for combined immunodeficiency, so the T cells may come from the graft donor.

This clonotype has more than one count but fewer than ten. V usage is TRBV15 and J usage is TRBJ2-2; 13 bases are shared with TRBD2. The germline CDR1 and CDR2 sequences are LNHNV and YYDKDF (reference sequence). V trimming: 1 base; J trimming: 0 bases; junction bases outside the gene matches: 5. The CDR3 has 19 residues. The CDR3 protein is CATSRGLAGGGANTGELFF. The DNA of the CDR3 is TGTGCCACCAGCAGAGGACTAGCGGGAGGAGGGGCGAACACCGGGGAGCTGTTTTTT.

This clonotype was found many times. The chain couples TRBV9 to TRBJ2-3; D ambiguous. The CDR3 runs 14 residues. V lost 4 bases, J lost 1 base, and 10 bases lay in between. Germline V gene lookup returns CDR1 SGDLS and CDR2 YYNGEE. In nucleotides, the CDR3 is TGTGCCAGCAGCCTCCTAGATGGCACAGATACGCAGTATTTT. As protein: CASSLLDGTDTQYF.

This clonotype was picked up a small number of times. The V call is TRBV12-3 or TRBV12-4, the J call TRBJ2-5, with D possibly being TRBD1 or TRBD2 (5 bases each). The length of the CDR3 is 14 residues. Trimming stripped 7 bases from V and 7 bases from J, with 19 bases between. CDR3 nucleotides: TGTGCCAGCAATACCGGGACGACTGGGGGGACCCAGTACTTC. This encodes CASNTGTTGGTQYF.

This clonotype was counted a few times. CDR3 in amino acids: CSVAGQRMNTEAFF. The CDR3 coding sequence is TGCAGCGTTGCCGGACAGCGGATGAACACTGAAGCTTTCTTT. This chain joins TRBV29-1 and TRBJ1-1, with D possibly TRBD1 on 6 matching bases. CDR1 is SQVTM, CDR2 ANQGSEA, per germline. The CDR3 runs 14 residues. Between the trimmed V and J ends, which lost 4 bases and 0 bases, there was a span of 12 bases.

This clonotype was detected ten times or more. This rearrangement joins TRBV5-5 to TRBJ2-2, with unresolved D. Germline CDR1 is SGHKS and CDR2 is YYEKEE (reference sequence). This CDR3 region has 15 residues. V shed 3 bases and J shed 3 bases, with 12 bases lying between them. The CDR3 coding sequence is TGTGCCAGCAGCTCGACTCGTAGGGACACCGGGGAGCTGTTTTTT. Protein sequence: CASSSTRRDTGELFF.

The table lists this clonotype with a few counts. The J gene is TRBJ2-5, the V gene TRBV19; D ambiguous. This CDR3 has 13 amino acids. Germline V gene data show CDR1 as LNHDA and CDR2 as SQIVND (reference sequence). V was clipped by 6 bases and J by 1 base, with 9 bases between them. CDR3 bases: TGTGCCAGTAGCCGAGACTTCCAAGAGACCCAGTACTTC. It specifies CASSRDFQETQYF.

The chain has TRBV18 and TRBJ2-6, with D possibly being TRBD1 (5 bases). The V end lost 3 bases, the J end lost 0 bases, and 6 bases lay between the germline ends. CDR3 length: 15 residues. Looked up from germline, CDR1 is KGHSH and CDR2 is LQKENI. The CDR3 sequence is CASSPTVSGANVLTF. CDR3 DNA sequence: TGTGCCAGCTCACCGACAGTCTCTGGGGCCAACGTCCTGACTTTC.

The rearrangement joins TRBV29-1 to TRBJ1-3; D call uncertain. The CDR3 covers 13 residues. V shed 4 bases and J shed 0 bases, with 7 bases lying between them. Germline values: CDR1 SQVTM, CDR2 ANQGSEA. The CDR3: CSVVGFSGNTIYF. The CDR3 nucleotides read TGCAGCGTTGTCGGCTTCTCTGGAAACACCATATATTTT.

The V gene is TRBV7-8, the J gene TRBJ2-2, with D perhaps TRBD2 (5 bases). Germline V gene data show CDR1 as SGHVS and CDR2 as FQNEAQ. V lost 5 bases, J lost 6 bases, and 16 bases lay in between. CDR3 length equals 15 residues. The CDR3 region has the DNA TGTGCCAGCAGCCCCCCGGGGTATGGTGCCGGGGAGCTGTTTTTT. It encodes CASSPPGYGAGELFF.

CDR3 bases: TGCGCCAGCTCCGGAGCGGGAGAGGTAGATACGCAGTATTTT. Residues: CASSGAGEVDTQYF. The chain has TRBV5-1 and TRBJ2-3, with 8 bases aligning to TRBD2. After removal of 7 bases from V and 5 bases from J, the junction contained 9 bases not matched to a gene. Germline CDR1 is SGHRS and CDR2 is YFSETQ. CDR3 size: 14 residues.

This chain links TRBV28 with TRBJ1-2; 9 bases are a match to TRBD1. Trimming at V came to 6 bases and at J to 4 bases, leaving 6 bases not matched to a gene. The germline CDR1 and CDR2 sequences are MDHEN and SYDVKM. CDR3 length: 14 amino acids. CDR3 amino acids: CASSLDRGIYGYTF. CDR3 sequence (DNA): TGTGCCAGCAGCCTGGACAGGGGTATCTATGGCTACACCTTC.

DNA for the CDR3: TGTGCCAGCAGCTTTACTAGCGGGAGCGGTCTCGAGCAGTACTTC. Translation: CASSFTSGSGLEQYF. The chain employs TRBV7-9 and TRBJ2-7; 11 bases are a match to TRBD2. The V gene's germline CDR1 is SEHNR and CDR2 FQNEAQ (reference sequence). The V gene end was trimmed by 3 bases and the J gene end by 6 bases; junction bases not matched to a gene: 7. The CDR3 totals 15 residues.

A few counts support this clonotype. V usage is TRBV27 and J usage is TRBJ1-2; no firm D call. CDR3 length equals 12 residues. Trimming left V 0 bases short and J 7 bases short, with 6 bases between. Germline V lookup: CDR1 MNHEY, CDR2 SMNVEV (reference sequence). CDR3 in DNA: TGTGCCAGCAGTTTATCAGGTGGTGGCTACACCTTC. Its translation is CASSLSGGGYTF.

V and J are TRBV12-5 and TRBJ2-7; no definite D call. Trimming took 2 bases from V and 0 from J, leaving 11 bases between them. The CDR3 has 15 amino acids. Germline CDR1 LGHNT, CDR2 FRNRAP. The DNA of the CDR3 is TGTGCTAGTGGTTTGTCTCCCAGCCGCTCCTACGAGCAGTACTTC. Translation: CASGLSPSRSYEQYF.

The genes are TRBV3-1 and TRBJ2-7; 10 nucleotides line up with TRBD2. Germline CDR1 and CDR2: LGHDT and YNNKEL (reference sequence). The CDR3 has 17 residues. V lost 0 bases, J lost 3 bases, and 8 bases stayed unmatched. Written as DNA, the CDR3 is TGTGCCAGCAGCCAAGATTGGCTAGCGGGAGTAGACTACGAGCAGTACTTC. Translating gives CASSQDWLAGVDYEQYF.

This clonotype turned up a few times. This rearrangement joins TRBV9 to TRBJ2-7; D remains unclear. The CDR3 length is 14 residues. CDR1 is SGDLS and CDR2 is YYNGEE in the germline V gene. V lost 0 bases, J lost 2 bases, and 9 bases lay in between. CDR3 nucleotides: TGTGCCAGCAGCGTAGGAGGACCTACCTACGAGCAGTACTTC. Protein sequence: CASSVGGPTYEQYF.

In its sample, this clonotype was seen many times. The chain's CDR3 is CSVEEDTDTQYF. The CDR3 nucleotides read TGCAGCGTTGAGGAGGACACAGATACGCAGTATTTT. The chain links TRBV29-1 to TRBJ2-3; tentatively, D is TRBD2 (5 bases). Germline-derived CDR1 and CDR2 are SQVTM and ANQGSEA. V lost 3 bases and J lost 2, with 6 bases in between. The CDR3 is 12 residues long.

This clonotype was recorded at least ten times. This chain links TRBV15 with TRBJ1-4, with 8 bases identical to TRBD1. This CDR3 has 14 residues. J was trimmed by 4 bases and V by 3 bases; bases with no gene match: 1. Germline CDR1 reads LNHNV; CDR2 reads YYDKDF (reference sequence). The CDR3 nucleotides are TGTGCCACCAGCAGGGGACAGGATAATGAAAAACTGTTTTTT. It translates to CATSRGQDNEKLFF.

This clonotype was counted between two and nine times. V and J are TRBV29-1 and TRBJ2-7; 7 positions match TRBD1. CDR3 length: 12 residues. V lost 7 bases to trimming and J lost 3 bases; unmatched junction nucleotides: 6. CDR1 and CDR2 from the germline V gene are SQVTM and ANQGSEA. The CDR3 nucleotides read TGCAGCGCCGGGGACAGCAACTACGAGCAGTACTTC. This translates into CSAGDSNYEQYF.

The genes are TRBV12-3 or TRBV12-4 and TRBJ2-7, with D perhaps TRBD2 (6 bases). The CDR3 extends over 15 amino acids. V lost 2 bases to trimming and J lost 2 bases, with 13 bases between them. CDR3 nucleotides: TGTGCCAGCAGTTTATCCCCGGGAGCACCCTACGAGCAGTACTTC. Its translation is CASSLSPGAPYEQYF.

The chain couples TRBV12-3 or TRBV12-4 to TRBJ2-1; tentative D call: TRBD2 (5 bases). This CDR3 spans 11 amino acids. V dropped 6 bases and J dropped 7 bases, with 7 bases sitting between them. CDR3 residues: CASRLGNEQFF. The CDR3 DNA reads TGTGCCAGCAGACTAGGAAATGAGCAGTTCTTC.

The rearrangement uses TRBV6-1 and TRBJ2-6, with D tentatively TRBD1 (5 bases). Germline assignment: CDR1 MNHNS and CDR2 SASEGT. The CDR3 loop spans 17 amino acids. Deletions cut 6 bases from V and 1 base from J, with 16 bases between. The DNA of the CDR3 is TGTGCCAGCAGCAAGTTGGCAGGGCCATCTGGGGCCAACGTCCTGACTTTC. It specifies CASSKLAGPSGANVLTF.

The chain has TRBV5-5 and TRBJ2-7; 7 bases map to TRBD1. Germline CDR1 reads SGHKS; CDR2 reads YYEKEE (reference sequence). V shed 0 bases, J shed 2 bases, and the junction held 2 bases outside the gene matches. CDR3 length: 14 amino acids. CDR3 in DNA: TGTGCCAGCAGCTTGGCGACAGGGACCTACGAGCAGTACTTC. Protein product: CASSLATGTYEQYF.

As concerns this clonotype: A read error may be the cause here, since a much bigger clone is one base away. The gene calls are TRBV29-1 and TRBJ2-7; 7 bases fit TRBD2. CDR1 and CDR2 from the germline V gene are SQVTM and ANQGSEA. CDR3 size: 14 residues. Losses at the gene ends were 8 bases for V and 0 bases for J; bases not matched to a gene: 10. In nucleotides, the CDR3 is TGCAGCTTCCAGAAGGGAGGGAGCTCCTACGAGCAGTACTTC. Its translation: CSFQKGGSSYEQYF.

This clonotype was detected a few times. The chain combines TRBV5-1 with TRBJ2-7; weak D call: TRBD1 (5 bases). The CDR3 is made up of 13 amino acids. Germline V gives CDR1 SGHRS, CDR2 YFSETQ. The germline V and J ends were trimmed by 3 bases and 4 bases, with 11 bases remaining between them. Written as DNA, the CDR3 is TGCGCCAGCAGCTCAGGGTTCCCTTACGAGCAGTACTTC. It encodes CASSSGFPYEQYF.

This clonotype has only a few counts. This chain uses TRBV9 with TRBJ1-2; D ambiguous. CDR1 SGDLS and CDR2 YYNGEE come from the germline V gene. The germline V and J ends were trimmed by 0 bases and 4 bases, with 13 bases remaining between them. The CDR3 is made up of 15 amino acids. The CDR3 here is CASSVGVGLSYGYTF. The CDR3 coding sequence is TGTGCCAGCAGCGTAGGTGTGGGCCTATCCTATGGCTACACCTTC.

V usage is TRBV12-3 or TRBV12-4 and J usage is TRBJ2-7; perhaps TRBD2 as D (5 bases). There are 15 residues in the CDR3. Trimming took off 1 base at V and 3 bases at J, with 13 bases between the two ends. CDR3: CASSLGGRRIYEQYF. The CDR3 DNA reads TGTGCCAGCAGTTTAGGCGGGCGTAGGATCTACGAGCAGTACTTC.

The chain carries TRBV5-1 and TRBJ2-7; TRBD1 agrees at 9 bases. The CDR3 runs 14 residues. V shed 2 bases, J shed 7 bases, and the junction held 7 bases outside the gene matches. Per germline, CDR1 SGHRS and CDR2 YFSETQ. The CDR3 here is CASSFLQGAKEQYF. The DNA of the CDR3 is TGCGCCAGCAGCTTTTTACAGGGGGCAAAAGAGCAGTACTTC.

This chain connects TRBV9 to TRBJ1-1; D is undetermined. Germline CDR1 and CDR2: SGDLS and YYNGEE. The CDR3 consists of 13 residues. The V end lost 0 bases, the J end lost 1 base, and 4 bases lay between the germline ends. CDR3 sequence: CASSVGRNTEAFF. The CDR3 DNA follows: TGTGCCAGCAGCGTAGGCCGGAACACTGAAGCTTTCTTT.